This TCR beta chain derives from a study of T-cell memory formation after mild COVID-19. As for the study in general: Largely donor-specific sequence clusters came from a couple of donors.

Whole-study findings and limits: The study found contracting CD4+ clones mainly in CM and EM and contracting CD8+ clones in EMRA. Day 15 to 85 contractors were CD4/CD8 balanced; later expanders leaned CD4+.

This clonotype was observed a few times. The antigen is undetermined. The 5'RACE method, run with constant-segment primers, produced TCR alpha and TCR beta cDNA libraries (carrying sample barcodes and UMIs). TCRdb re-called the 5' RACE reads through MiXCR, storing one row per CDR3 protein. The sample yields 350,000 to 500,000 distinct CDR3 sequences, 23% seen once. Sequencing was carried out using PBMCs or a T cell subset sorted from them (not recorded which). This receptor was obtained from an adult woman who had mild COVID-19 (a few samples of this study predate the infection). Cell type and time point are not known.

The CDR3 DNA is TGTGCCAGCAGTTTTGGCAGGGCCGGGGAGCTGTTTTTT. Translating it yields CASSFGRAGELFF. The V gene is TRBV12-3 or TRBV12-4, the J gene TRBJ2-2, with a weak D call TRBD1 (5 bases). V was trimmed by 3 bases and J by 6 bases, leaving 8 bases between them. The CDR3 consists of 13 residues.